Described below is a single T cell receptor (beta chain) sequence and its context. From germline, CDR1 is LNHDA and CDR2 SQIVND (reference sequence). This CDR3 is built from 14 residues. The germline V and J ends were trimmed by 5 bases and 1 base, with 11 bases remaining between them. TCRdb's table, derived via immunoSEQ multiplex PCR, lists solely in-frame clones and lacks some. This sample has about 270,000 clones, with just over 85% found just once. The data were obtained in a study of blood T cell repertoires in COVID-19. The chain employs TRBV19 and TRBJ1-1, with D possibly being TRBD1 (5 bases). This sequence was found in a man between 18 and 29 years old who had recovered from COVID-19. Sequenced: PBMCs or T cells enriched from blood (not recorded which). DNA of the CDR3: TGTGCCAGTAGTGAGTTCAGGGAGAACACTGAAGCTTTCTTT. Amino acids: CASSEFRENTEAFF. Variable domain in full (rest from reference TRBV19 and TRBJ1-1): DGGITQSPKYLFRKEGQNVTLSCEQNLNHDAMYWYRQDPGQGLRLIYYSQIVNDFQKGDIAEGYSVSREKKESFPLTVTSAQKNPTAFYLCASSEFRENTEAFFGQGTRLTVV.